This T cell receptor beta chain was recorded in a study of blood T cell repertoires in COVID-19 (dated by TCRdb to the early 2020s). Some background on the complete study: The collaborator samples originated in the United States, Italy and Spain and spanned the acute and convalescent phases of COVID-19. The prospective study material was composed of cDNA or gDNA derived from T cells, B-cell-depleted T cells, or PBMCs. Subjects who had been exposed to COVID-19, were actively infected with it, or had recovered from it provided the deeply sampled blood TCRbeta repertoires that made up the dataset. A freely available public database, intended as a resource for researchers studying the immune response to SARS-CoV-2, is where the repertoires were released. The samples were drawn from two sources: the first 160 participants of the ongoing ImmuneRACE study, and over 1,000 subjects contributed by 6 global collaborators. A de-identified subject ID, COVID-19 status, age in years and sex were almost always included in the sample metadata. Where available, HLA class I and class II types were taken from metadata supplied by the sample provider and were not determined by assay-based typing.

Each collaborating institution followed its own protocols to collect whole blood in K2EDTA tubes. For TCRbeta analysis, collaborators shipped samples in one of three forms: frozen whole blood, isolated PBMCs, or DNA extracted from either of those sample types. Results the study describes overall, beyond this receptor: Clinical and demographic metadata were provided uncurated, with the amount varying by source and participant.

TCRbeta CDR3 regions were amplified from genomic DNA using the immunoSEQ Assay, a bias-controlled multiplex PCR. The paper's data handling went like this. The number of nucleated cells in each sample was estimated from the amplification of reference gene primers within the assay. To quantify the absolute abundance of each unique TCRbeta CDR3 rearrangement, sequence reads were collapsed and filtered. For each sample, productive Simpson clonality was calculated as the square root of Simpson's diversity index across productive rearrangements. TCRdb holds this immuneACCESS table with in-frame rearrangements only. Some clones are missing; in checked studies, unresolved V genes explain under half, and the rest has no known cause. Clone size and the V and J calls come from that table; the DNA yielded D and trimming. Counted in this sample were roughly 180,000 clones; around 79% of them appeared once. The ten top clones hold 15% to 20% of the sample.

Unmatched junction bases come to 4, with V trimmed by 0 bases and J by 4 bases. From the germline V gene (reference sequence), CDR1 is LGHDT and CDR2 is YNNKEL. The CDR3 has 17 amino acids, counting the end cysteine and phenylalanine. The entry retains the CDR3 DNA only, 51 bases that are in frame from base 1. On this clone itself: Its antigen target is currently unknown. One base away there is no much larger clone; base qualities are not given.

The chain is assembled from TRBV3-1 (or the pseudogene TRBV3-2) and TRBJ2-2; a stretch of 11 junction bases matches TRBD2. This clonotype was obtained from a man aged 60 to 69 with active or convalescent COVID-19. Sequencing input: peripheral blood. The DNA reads TGTGCCAGCAGCCAAGAATTGACTAGCGGGACCACCGGGGAGCTGTTTTTT. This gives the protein CASSQELTSGTTGELFF.